The 3 T cell receptor beta chains below come from one sample, sequenced in a study of vaccination and CD4 T cells after COVID-19. These receptors have no known antigen. The sample's treatment: roughly ten-day PBMC culture with coronavirus spike peptide pools or control peptides (ViraFEST assay). Investigators obtained the unexposed donor's CD4+ T cells before the COVID-19 pandemic (2011-2018). The assay that was used to sequence DNA from cultured CD4+ T cells was the Oncomine TCR Beta short-read assay. TCRdb redid the calling of the PCR reads with MiXCR, one entry per CDR3 protein. The sample shows 7,500 to 9,500 distinct CDR3 sequences, roughly 44% of them seen only once. Sequenced sample: CD4+ T cells from blood, cultured in vitro. The receptors stem from a human donor in good health.

The gene calls are TRBV4-1 and TRBJ1-2, with 7 bases lining up with TRBD1. CDR1 is MGHRA, CDR2 YSYEKL, per germline. The CDR3 loop spans 15 amino acids. Unmatched junction bases numbered 7, after V lost 2 bases and J lost 4 bases. The CDR3: CASSQLGTDFYGYTF. The DNA of the CDR3 is TGCGCCAGCAGCCAACTAGGGACAGACTTCTATGGCTACACCTTC.

This chain uses TRBV20-1 with TRBJ1-6; 7 nucleotides agree with TRBD1. The CDR3 sequence is 15 residues long. Germline CDR1 reads DFQATT; CDR2 reads SNEGSKA (reference sequence). Germline trimming cut 6 bases from V and 8 bases from J; bases unmatched to any gene: 13. CDR3 protein: CSASLGQVDYSPLHF. CDR3 in DNA: TGCAGTGCATCCTTAGGACAGGTTGATTATTCACCCCTCCACTTT.

A few counts support this clonotype. The rearrangement joins TRBV11-2 to TRBJ1-2, with D tentatively TRBD1 (6 bases). V lost 5 bases and J 11 bases, leaving 15 bases between the germline ends. CDR1 SGHAT and CDR2 FQNNGV come from the germline V gene. CDR3 length equals 12 residues. Written as DNA, the CDR3 is TGTGCCAGCAGCCGCGGGGGCGGCCAATACACCTTC. Translated, it gives CASSRGGGQYTF.